These T cell receptor beta chains were read from a single sample in a study of blood T cell repertoires in COVID-19. Assay: immunoSEQ multiplex PCR; the TCRdb copy retains only in-frame clones and omits some. Among about 160,000 clones, approximately 82% were seen once, and the ten largest hold around a sixth. The source material was PBMCs or T cells enriched from blood (not recorded which). The receptors derive from a man between 60 and 75 years old who had recovered from COVID-19. Each CDR3 is given with its conserved first and last residue. Each record gives: D gene, clone size, J gene, V gene, CDR3 DNA, CDR3 protein. A D gene is named only where the DNA matches it firmly. A row's size may be missing; if present it is once, few, many or a size class.

D gene: TRBD2
clone size: NA
J gene: TRBJ2-1
V gene: TRBV9
CDR3 DNA: TGTGCCAGCAGCTTCAGCGGGAGGGCCATGGATGAGCAGTTCTTC
CDR3 protein: CASSFSGRAMDEQFF

D gene: TRBD2
clone size: NA
J gene: TRBJ2-3
V gene: TRBV6-4
CDR3 DNA: TGTGCCAGCAGTGAACTAGCGGGAGGGCAAGATACGCAGTATTTT
CDR3 protein: CASSELAGGQDTQYF

D gene: NA
clone size: NA
J gene: TRBJ1-3
V gene: TRBV28
CDR3 DNA: TGTGCCAGCACCCTAGGGGGGGTAGGCTCTGGAAACACCATATATTTT
CDR3 protein: CASTLGGVGSGNTIYF

D gene: NA
clone size: NA
J gene: TRBJ2-1
V gene: TRBV5-4
CDR3 DNA: TGTGCCAGCAGCCCCAGGGTGAATAATCAAAATGAGCAGTTCTTC
CDR3 protein: CASSPRVNNQNEQFF

D gene: TRBD1
clone size: NA
J gene: TRBJ1-2
V gene: TRBV28
CDR3 DNA: TGTGCCAGCAGTTTAGGTGGACAGGGTCGTGGAGGCTACACCTTC
CDR3 protein: CASSLGGQGRGGYTF

D gene: NA
clone size: NA
J gene: TRBJ2-7
V gene: TRBV19
CDR3 DNA: TGTGCCAGTTTGGACTCCCCCCCCTCCTACGAGCAGTACTTC
CDR3 protein: CASLDSPPSYEQYF

D gene: TRBD1
clone size: NA
J gene: TRBJ1-1
V gene: TRBV6-5
CDR3 DNA: TGTGCCAGCAGACTACAGGGGGCGGGGAACACTGAAGCTTTCTTT
CDR3 protein: CASRLQGAGNTEAFF

D gene: TRBD1
clone size: NA
J gene: TRBJ2-7
V gene: TRBV6-5
CDR3 DNA: TGTGCCAGCAGCAGTCGTACAGGGGGCTACGAGCAGTACTTC
CDR3 protein: CASSSRTGGYEQYF

D gene: TRBD1
clone size: NA
J gene: TRBJ2-3
V gene: TRBV24-1
CDR3 DNA: TGTGCCACCAGTGATTTCGGGACAGGGGGCCTTGATACGCAGTATTTT
CDR3 protein: CATSDFGTGGLDTQYF

D gene: NA
clone size: NA
J gene: TRBJ2-1
V gene: TRBV3-1/TRBV3-2
CDR3 DNA: TGTGCCAGCAGCCAAACCGAAGGACAGTATGAGGATGAGCAGTTCTTC
CDR3 protein: CASSQTEGQYEDEQFF

D gene: NA
clone size: NA
J gene: TRBJ2-2
V gene: TRBV6-5
CDR3 DNA: TGTGCCAGCAGTTACTCGCCAGGGGTGAAATCCGGGGAGCTGTTTTTT
CDR3 protein: CASSYSPGVKSGELFF

D gene: TRBD2
clone size: NA
J gene: TRBJ2-5
V gene: TRBV30
CDR3 DNA: TGTGCCTGGAGTGCTCTAGCGGGGGGCGCGACCCAGTACTTC
CDR3 protein: CAWSALAGGATQYF

D gene: TRBD1
clone size: NA
J gene: TRBJ2-2
V gene: TRBV14
CDR3 DNA: TGTGCCAGCAGCCAGGCCCCGGGACAGGGTTACACCGGGGAGCTGTTTTTT
CDR3 protein: CASSQAPGQGYTGELFF

D gene: TRBD2
clone size: NA
J gene: TRBJ2-1
V gene: TRBV7-9
CDR3 DNA: TGTGCCAGCACTCCGACTAGCGGGAGATCCTACAATGAGCAGTTCTTC
CDR3 protein: CASTPTSGRSYNEQFF

D gene: TRBD1
clone size: once
J gene: TRBJ1-2
V gene: TRBV28
CDR3 DNA: TGTGCCAGCAGTTTTCGGGACAGGGACTATGGCTACACCTTC
CDR3 protein: CASSFRDRDYGYTF

D gene: TRBD1
clone size: NA
J gene: TRBJ2-5
V gene: TRBV3-1/TRBV3-2
CDR3 DNA: TGTGCCAGCAGCCAAGGACAGGGGTTGGTGACCCAGTACTTC
CDR3 protein: CASSQGQGLVTQYF

D gene: NA
clone size: NA
J gene: TRBJ1-4
V gene: TRBV28
CDR3 DNA: TGTGCCAGCAGTCAGGGACTTTTTAAAACCCCTCAGGAAAAACTGTTTTTT
CDR3 protein: CASSQGLFKTPQEKLFF

D gene: NA
clone size: NA
J gene: TRBJ2-5
V gene: TRBV5-1
CDR3 DNA: TGCGCCAGCAGGCCGGGTTCGCAAGAGACCCAGTACTTC
CDR3 protein: CASRPGSQETQYF

D gene: NA
clone size: NA
J gene: TRBJ1-1
V gene: TRBV27
CDR3 DNA: TGTGCCAGCAGTCGAGGATTAGTCGCTGAAGCTTTCTTT
CDR3 protein: CASSRGLVAEAFF

D gene: TRBD1
clone size: NA
J gene: TRBJ1-4
V gene: TRBV2
CDR3 DNA: TGTGCCAGCAGTTACGACAGGGAGAATGAAAAACTGTTTTTT
CDR3 protein: CASSYDRENEKLFF

D gene: TRBD2
clone size: NA
J gene: TRBJ2-5
V gene: TRBV4-1
CDR3 DNA: TGCGCCAGCAGCCATAAAACGGAGCGGGGGCCAAGGGAGACCCAGTACTTC
CDR3 protein: CASSHKTERGPRETQYF

D gene: TRBD2
clone size: NA
J gene: TRBJ2-2
V gene: TRBV7-2
CDR3 DNA: TGTGCCAGCAGCGGCCGTTCACTAGCGGGGGTTACCGGGGAGCTGTTTTTT
CDR3 protein: CASSGRSLAGVTGELFF

D gene: NA
clone size: once
J gene: TRBJ1-2
V gene: TRBV27
CDR3 DNA: TGTGCCAGCAGTTTATCCATACCCAGACAGACCAACTATGGCTACACCTTC
CDR3 protein: CASSLSIPRQTNYGYTF

D gene: NA
clone size: NA
J gene: TRBJ2-7
V gene: TRBV5-6
CDR3 DNA: TGTGCCAGCAGCCGTCCGGGATCGTCGAGCTCCTACGAGCAGTACTTC
CDR3 protein: CASSRPGSSSSYEQYF

D gene: NA
clone size: NA
J gene: TRBJ1-2
V gene: TRBV6-1
CDR3 DNA: TGTGCCAGCAGTGAAGTCGTCAGGTCCTATGGCTACACCTTC
CDR3 protein: CASSEVVRSYGYTF

D gene: TRBD1
clone size: once
J gene: TRBJ2-3
V gene: TRBV24-1
CDR3 DNA: TGTGCCACCACCTCCGGGACAGTCACAGATACGCAGTATTTT
CDR3 protein: CATTSGTVTDTQYF

D gene: NA
clone size: NA
J gene: TRBJ2-3
V gene: TRBV2
CDR3 DNA: TGTGCCAGCAACGGACTACAATACAACACAGATACGCAGTATTTT
CDR3 protein: CASNGLQYNTDTQYF

D gene: NA
clone size: NA
J gene: TRBJ1-5
V gene: TRBV28
CDR3 DNA: TGTGCCAGCAGTCCGGGTAATCAGCCCCAGCATTTT
CDR3 protein: CASSPGNQPQHF

D gene: NA
clone size: NA
J gene: TRBJ1-3
V gene: TRBV5-1
CDR3 DNA: TGCGCCAGCAGCAAGGCCCAGGGAACGAGCTCTGGAAACACCATATATTTT
CDR3 protein: CASSKAQGTSSGNTIYF

D gene: TRBD2
clone size: NA
J gene: TRBJ2-5
V gene: TRBV18
CDR3 DNA: TGTGCCAGCTCAGCCAGGCAGGTAGCGGGAGGCCAAGAGACCCAGTACTTC
CDR3 protein: CASSARQVAGGQETQYF

D gene: NA
clone size: many
J gene: TRBJ1-1
V gene: TRBV19
CDR3 DNA: TGTGCCAGTAGTATACAACAGAACACTGAAGCTTTCTTT
CDR3 protein: CASSIQQNTEAFF

D gene: NA
clone size: NA
J gene: TRBJ1-6
V gene: TRBV28
CDR3 DNA: TGTGCCAGCATTGTGGGAGGGAGTAATTCACCCCTCCACTTT
CDR3 protein: CASIVGGSNSPLHF

D gene: TRBD2
clone size: NA
J gene: TRBJ2-3
V gene: TRBV3-1/TRBV3-2
CDR3 DNA: TGTGCCAGCAGCCGAGGGACTAGTGGCCTAGATACGCAGTATTTT
CDR3 protein: CASSRGTSGLDTQYF

D gene: TRBD1
clone size: NA
J gene: TRBJ2-1
V gene: TRBV29-1
CDR3 DNA: TGCAGCGTTGAAAACCCGACAGGGGGATACAATGAGCAGTTCTTC
CDR3 protein: CSVENPTGGYNEQFF

D gene: NA
clone size: NA
J gene: TRBJ1-2
V gene: TRBV5-1
CDR3 DNA: TGCGCCAGCAGCTTGGGACAGCACTATGGCTACACCTTC
CDR3 protein: CASSLGQHYGYTF

D gene: TRBD1
clone size: NA
J gene: TRBJ1-4
V gene: TRBV5-5
CDR3 DNA: TGTGCCAGCAGCTCGAGCCCTGACAGGGGGCGATATGAAAAACTGTTTTTT
CDR3 protein: CASSSSPDRGRYEKLFF

D gene: NA
clone size: NA
J gene: TRBJ1-3
V gene: TRBV6-5
CDR3 DNA: TGTGCCAGCAGCCAACAGGGTACAGGAAACACCATATATTTT
CDR3 protein: CASSQQGTGNTIYF

D gene: NA
clone size: NA
J gene: TRBJ2-1
V gene: TRBV5-4
CDR3 DNA: TGTGCCAGCAGCTTGGTTATCACACGGGCGGGCTCCTACAATGAGCAGTTCTTC
CDR3 protein: CASSLVITRAGSYNEQFF

D gene: TRBD1
clone size: NA
J gene: TRBJ1-6
V gene: TRBV9
CDR3 DNA: TGTGCCAGCAGCGTACGGACAGGGGAATCACCCCTCCACTTT
CDR3 protein: CASSVRTGESPLHF

D gene: TRBD1
clone size: NA
J gene: TRBJ2-5
V gene: TRBV5-5
CDR3 DNA: TGTGCCAGCACCGTCGGGACAGGGGGCTACCAAGAGACCCAGTACTTC
CDR3 protein: CASTVGTGGYQETQYF

D gene: TRBD2
clone size: NA
J gene: TRBJ2-1
V gene: TRBV9
CDR3 DNA: TGTGCCAGCAGCTTTAGCGGGACTCGGGGCAATGAGCAGTTCTTC
CDR3 protein: CASSFSGTRGNEQFF

D gene: NA
clone size: NA
J gene: TRBJ1-5
V gene: TRBV28
CDR3 DNA: TGTGCCAGCAGTCGCGACAGGTTCAATCAGCCCCAGCATTTT
CDR3 protein: CASSRDRFNQPQHF

D gene: NA
clone size: NA
J gene: TRBJ1-4
V gene: TRBV15
CDR3 DNA: TGTGCCACAACAACAGGATTGACTAATGAAAAACTGTTTTTT
CDR3 protein: CATTTGLTNEKLFF

D gene: NA
clone size: NA
J gene: TRBJ2-5
V gene: TRBV7-3
CDR3 DNA: TGTGCCAGCAGCCGCGGGTCCCAAGAGACCCAGTACTTC
CDR3 protein: CASSRGSQETQYF

D gene: TRBD1
clone size: NA
J gene: TRBJ1-4
V gene: TRBV10-3
CDR3 DNA: TGTGCCATCAGTGGGGGACAGGGGCAGGGAAAACTGTTTTTT
CDR3 protein: CAISGGQGQGKLFF

D gene: NA
clone size: NA
J gene: TRBJ1-2
V gene: TRBV11-2
CDR3 DNA: TGTGCCAGCAGCTTAGGAGGGACTAACTATGGCTACACCTTC
CDR3 protein: CASSLGGTNYGYTF

D gene: NA
clone size: NA
J gene: TRBJ1-2
V gene: TRBV7-2
CDR3 DNA: TGTGCCAGCAGCACCCAAGGGGTGATTAACTATGGCTACACCTTC
CDR3 protein: CASSTQGVINYGYTF

D gene: NA
clone size: NA
J gene: TRBJ1-5
V gene: TRBV19
CDR3 DNA: TGTGCCAGTAGTATCCGGGGGTTTGCACAGCCCCAGCATTTT
CDR3 protein: CASSIRGFAQPQHF

D gene: TRBD2
clone size: once
J gene: TRBJ2-1
V gene: TRBV19
CDR3 DNA: TGTGCCAGTAGCAGGACTAGCGGGAGGAGAGATGAGCAGTTCTTC
CDR3 protein: CASSRTSGRRDEQFF

D gene: NA
clone size: NA
J gene: TRBJ2-1
V gene: TRBV7-8
CDR3 DNA: TGTGCCAGCAGCCCTTTAGCGGAGAGCTCCTACAATGAGCAGTTCTTC
CDR3 protein: CASSPLAESSYNEQFF

D gene: TRBD1
clone size: NA
J gene: TRBJ2-1
V gene: TRBV6-6
CDR3 DNA: TGTGCCAGCAGTCGACAGGGTCCAGGCTCCTACAATGAGCAGTTCTTC
CDR3 protein: CASSRQGPGSYNEQFF